The present TCR beta chain was sequenced within a study of PD-1 blockade in classical Hodgkin lymphoma. The protocol was immunoSEQ multiplex PCR, while the TCRdb copy is restricted to in-frame clones and leaves out a portion. The profile shows under 80,000 clones, 60% to 80% of them singletons. Autologous stem cell transplantation was followed by relapse in every patient, and brentuximab vedotin exposure varied. Best outcomes ranged across complete response, partial response and progressive disease. Germline V gene lookup returns CDR1 SQVTM and CDR2 ANQGSEA. The CDR3 has 14 residues. Source: peripheral blood mononuclear cells (PBMCs), taken before the second cycle of nivolumab. The sequence came from a human donor with classical Hodgkin lymphoma. This sequence joins TRBV29-1 and TRBJ1-1; 7 bases match TRBD1. The CDR3 here is CCGSTGRTNTEAFF. The CDR3 bases are TGCTGCGGGTCGACAGGGAGAACGAACACTGAAGCTTTCTTT.